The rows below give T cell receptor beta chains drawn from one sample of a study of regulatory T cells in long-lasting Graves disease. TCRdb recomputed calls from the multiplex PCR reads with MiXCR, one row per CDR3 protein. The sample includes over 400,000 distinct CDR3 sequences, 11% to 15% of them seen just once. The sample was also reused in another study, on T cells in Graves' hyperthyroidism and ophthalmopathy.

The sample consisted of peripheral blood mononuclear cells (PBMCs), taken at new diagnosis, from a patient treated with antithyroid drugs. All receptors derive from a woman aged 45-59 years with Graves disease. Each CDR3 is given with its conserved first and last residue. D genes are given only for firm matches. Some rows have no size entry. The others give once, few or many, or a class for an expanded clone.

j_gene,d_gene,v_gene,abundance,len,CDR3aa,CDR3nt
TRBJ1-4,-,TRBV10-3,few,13,CAAHRATNEKLFF,TGTGCCGCCCACAGAGCAACTAATGAAAAACTGTTTTTT
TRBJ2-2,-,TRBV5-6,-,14,CASSRLGDTGELFF,TGTGCCAGCAGCCGCCTCGGGGACACCGGGGAGCTGTTTTTT
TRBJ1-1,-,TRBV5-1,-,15,CASSLDSGLSTEAFF,TGCGCCAGCAGCTTGGATAGTGGCTTGAGTACTGAAGCTTTCTTT
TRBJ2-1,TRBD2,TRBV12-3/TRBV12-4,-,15,CASSPGTSGSFEQFF,TGTGCCAGCAGCCCGGGGACTAGCGGGAGTTTTGAGCAGTTCTTC
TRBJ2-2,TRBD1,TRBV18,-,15,CASSPGQAVSGELFF,TGTGCCAGCTCCCCGGGACAGGCGGTATCCGGGGAGCTGTTTTTT
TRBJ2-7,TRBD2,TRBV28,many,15,CASSLNPGLGYEQYF,TGTGCCAGCAGTTTAAACCCGGGACTAGGCTACGAGCAGTACTTC
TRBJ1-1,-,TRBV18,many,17,CASSPVAGTFMNTEAFF,TGTGCCAGCTCACCAGTCGCAGGGACCTTCATGAACACTGAAGCTTTCTTT
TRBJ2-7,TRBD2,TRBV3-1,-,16,CASSSTMTSGAYEQYF,TGTGCCAGCAGTTCTACTATGACTAGCGGAGCCTACGAGCAGTACTTC
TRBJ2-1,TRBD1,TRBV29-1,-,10,CSVVWDSAFF,TGCAGCGTTGTTTGGGACAGTGCGTTCTTC
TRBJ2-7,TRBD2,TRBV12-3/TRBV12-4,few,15,CASSSTGTSAYEQYF,TGTGCCAGCAGCTCAACCGGGACTAGCGCCTACGAGCAGTACTTC
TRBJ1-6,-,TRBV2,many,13,CASKGQGLSPLHF,TGTGCCAGCAAGGGGCAGGGCCTTTCACCCCTCCACTTT
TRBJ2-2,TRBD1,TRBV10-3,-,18,CAISRTLAGQGDAGELFF,TGTGCCATCAGCAGGACCCTAGCGGGACAGGGGGACGCCGGGGAGCTGTTTTTT
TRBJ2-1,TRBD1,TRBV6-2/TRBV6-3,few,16,CASRDRGRGDYNEQFF,TGTGCCAGCCGAGACAGGGGGCGGGGGGATTACAATGAGCAGTTCTTC
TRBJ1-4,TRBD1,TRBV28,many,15,CASSTGGRGNEKLFF,TGTGCCAGCAGTACAGGGGGCCGGGGCAATGAAAAACTGTTTTTT
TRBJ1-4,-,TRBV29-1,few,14,CSAQRTAVNEKLFF,TGCAGCGCCCAGCGGACTGCCGTCAATGAAAAACTGTTTTTT
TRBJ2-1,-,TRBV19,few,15,CASSPKGRTHREQFF,TGTGCCAGTAGCCCCAAAGGCAGGACCCATCGCGAGCAGTTCTTC
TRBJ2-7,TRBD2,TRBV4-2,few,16,CASSQVGLAESYEQYF,TGTGCCAGCAGCCAAGTGGGACTAGCGGAATCCTACGAGCAGTACTTC
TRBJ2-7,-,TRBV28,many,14,CASTDSRGAYEQYF,TGTGCCAGCACCGACTCCAGGGGCGCCTACGAGCAGTACTTC
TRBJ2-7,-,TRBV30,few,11,CALQGTWEQYF,TGTGCCCTACAGGGTACCTGGGAGCAGTACTTC
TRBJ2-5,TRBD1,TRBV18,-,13,CASSGRQGETQYF,TGTGCCAGCTCGGGAAGACAGGGAGAGACCCAGTACTTC
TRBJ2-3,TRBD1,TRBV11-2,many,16,CASSLIFTGVTDTQYF,TGTGCCAGCAGCTTAATATTTACAGGGGTCACAGATACGCAGTATTTT
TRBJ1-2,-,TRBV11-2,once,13,CASSLDQGPGYTF,TGTGCCAGCAGCTTAGATCAGGGGCCTGGCTACACCTTC
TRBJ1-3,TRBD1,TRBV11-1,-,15,CASSSDRGIGNTIYF,TGTGCCAGCAGCTCGGACAGGGGTATAGGAAACACCATATATTTT
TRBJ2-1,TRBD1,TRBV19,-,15,CASSIQQGAFNEQFF,TGTGCCAGTAGTATACAACAGGGGGCCTTTAATGAGCAGTTCTTC
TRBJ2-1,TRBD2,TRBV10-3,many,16,CAISEPGLATYNEQFF,TGTGCCATCAGTGAACCGGGACTAGCGACCTACAATGAGCAGTTCTTC
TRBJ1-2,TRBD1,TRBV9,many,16,CASSAVGTGSNYGYTF,TGTGCCAGCAGCGCTGTGGGGACAGGGTCAAACTATGGCTACACCTTC
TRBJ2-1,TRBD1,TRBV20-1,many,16,CSARLLGQGAFNEQFF,TGCAGTGCTAGACTATTAGGACAGGGGGCATTTAATGAGCAGTTCTTC
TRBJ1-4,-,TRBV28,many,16,CASSLPQGSTNEKLFF,TGTGCCAGCAGTTTACCTCAGGGATCAACTAATGAAAAACTGTTTTTT
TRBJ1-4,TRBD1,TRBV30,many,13,CAWGQETNEKLFF,TGTGCCTGGGGACAGGAAACTAATGAAAAACTGTTTTTT
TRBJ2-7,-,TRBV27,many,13,CASSFSSSYEQYF,TGTGCCAGCAGCTTTAGTTCGTCCTACGAGCAGTACTTC
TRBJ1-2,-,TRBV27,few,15,CASSLSQVPNYGYTF,TGTGCCAGCAGTTTATCACAGGTCCCTAACTATGGCTACACCTTC
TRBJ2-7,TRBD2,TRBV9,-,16,CASSSGLAGGHYEQYF,TGTGCCAGCTCCTCGGGACTAGCGGGAGGACACTACGAGCAGTACTTC
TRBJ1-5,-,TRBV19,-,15,CASSSWGGANQPQHF,TGTGCCAGTAGTTCATGGGGGGGTGCGAATCAGCCCCAGCATTTT
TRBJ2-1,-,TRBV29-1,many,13,CSVAISPYNEQFF,TGCAGCGTAGCTATATCTCCTTACAATGAGCAGTTCTTC
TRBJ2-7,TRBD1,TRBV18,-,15,CASSPPGQRAYEQYF,TGTGCCAGCTCACCACCGGGACAGAGAGCCTACGAGCAGTACTTC
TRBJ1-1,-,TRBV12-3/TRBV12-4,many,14,CASTLAGANTEAFF,TGTGCCAGCACCCTGGCAGGGGCGAACACTGAAGCTTTCTTT
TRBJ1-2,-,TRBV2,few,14,CASRSQGLKNGYTF,TGTGCCAGCAGAAGCCAGGGCCTAAAGAATGGCTACACCTTC
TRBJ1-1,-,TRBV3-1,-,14,CASSQDNMGNGAFF,TGTGCCAGCAGCCAAGATAATATGGGAAACGGGGCTTTCTTT
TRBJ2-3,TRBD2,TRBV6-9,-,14,CASSYTSGTDTQYF,TGTGCCAGCAGTTACACTAGCGGCACAGATACGCAGTATTTT
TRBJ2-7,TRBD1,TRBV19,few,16,CATARPGQGGSYEQYF,TGTGCCACCGCCCGACCAGGACAGGGGGGCTCCTACGAGCAGTACTTC
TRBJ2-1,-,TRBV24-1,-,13,CATITVVAAEQFF,TGTGCCACCATTACTGTCGTCGCGGCTGAGCAGTTCTTC
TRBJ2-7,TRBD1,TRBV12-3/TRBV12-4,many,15,CASSSAGTGSYEQYF,TGTGCCAGCAGTTCCGCCGGGACAGGGTCTTACGAGCAGTACTTC
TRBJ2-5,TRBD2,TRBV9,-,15,CASSVSGTVRETQYF,TGTGCCAGCAGCGTAAGCGGGACCGTTCGCGAGACCCAGTACTTC
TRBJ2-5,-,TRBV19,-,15,CASSIQGTIQETQYF,TGTGCCAGTAGTATTCAGGGGACTATCCAAGAGACCCAGTACTTC
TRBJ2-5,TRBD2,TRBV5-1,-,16,CASSSGTSGGGETQYF,TGCGCCAGCAGCTCCGGGACTAGCGGAGGCGGGGAGACCCAGTACTTC
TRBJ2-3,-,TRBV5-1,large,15,CASSLPRTDMNTQYF,TGCGCCAGCAGCTTGCCTAGAACCGATATGAATACGCAGTATTTT
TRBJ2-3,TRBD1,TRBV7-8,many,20,CASSPPLWTGGLLSTDTQYF,TGTGCCAGCAGCCCACCACTTTGGACAGGGGGGCTACTCAGCACAGATACGCAGTATTTT
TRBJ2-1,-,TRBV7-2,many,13,CASSLPGGGAQFF,TGTGCCAGCAGCTTACCCGGGGGAGGCGCGCAGTTCTTC
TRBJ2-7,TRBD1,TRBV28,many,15,CASSLVGQDSYEQYF,TGTGCCAGCAGTTTAGTGGGACAGGACTCCTACGAGCAGTACTTC
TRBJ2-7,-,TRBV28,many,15,CASSLCRSYSCEQYF,TGTGCCAGCAGTTTGTGCCGCTCTTACTCGTGCGAGCAGTACTTC